The 27 T cell receptor beta chains in this list originate from one sample, sequenced in a study of OX40 agonist ivuxolimab in advanced cancers. Generated by immunoSEQ multiplex PCR, the TCRdb table keeps only in-frame clones and is missing some. In the table there are approximately 58,000 clones, around four fifths of which are singletons. The material was CD4+ or CD8+ T cells sorted from blood, obtained in a trial of the OX40 agonist ivuxolimab. The source is an adult with an advanced solid tumor such as melanoma, head and neck, liver or kidney cancer.

The table lists this clone with a count of one. The chain recombines TRBV18 with TRBJ1-5; D not certain. Germline lookup yields CDR1 KGHSH and CDR2 LQKENI. Trimming took 2 bases from V and 3 from J, leaving 5 bases between them. This CDR3 spans 13 amino acids. The CDR3: CASSPFANQPQHF. CDR3 bases: TGTGCCAGCTCACCATTCGCCAATCAGCCCCAGCATTTT. The full variable domain, its missing parts supplied by reference TRBV18 and TRBJ1-5, is NAGVMQNPRHLVRRRGQEARLRCSPMKGHSHVYWYRQLPEEGLKFMVYLQKENIIDESGMPKERFSAEFPKEGPSILRIQQVVRGDSAAYFCASSPFANQPQHFGDGTRLSIL.

The genes are TRBV2 and TRBJ2-2, with TRBD2 identical over 12 bases. Germline CDR1 is SNHLY and CDR2 is FYNNEI. The junction had 7 bases not matched to a gene; V was cut back by 4 bases and J by 4 bases. CDR3 length: 17 amino acids. The CDR3 sequence is CASSATSGGHITGELFF. CDR3 bases: TGTGCCAGCAGTGCAACTAGCGGGGGGCACATCACCGGGGAGCTGTTTTTT. Full variable domain (rest looked up from reference TRBV2 and TRBJ2-2): EPEVTQTPSHQVTQMGQEVILRCVPISNHLYFYWYRQILGQKVEFLVSFYNNEISEKSEIFDDQFSVERPDGSNFTLKIRSTKLEDSAMYFCASSATSGGHITGELFFGEGSRLTVL.

The chain joins TRBV7-8 to TRBJ2-3; possible D gene TRBD2, 5 bases. Trimming cost V 5 bases and J 0 bases, with 21 bases left between them. Germline CDR1 is SGHVS and CDR2 is FQNEAQ. This CDR3 contains 18 residues. CDR3 region: CASSLRERFRSSTDTQYF. The CDR3 region has the DNA TGTGCCAGCAGCCTAAGGGAGCGGTTTAGGTCTAGCACAGATACGCAGTATTTT.

The CDR3 is CASSDRRGEAFF. The CDR3 DNA is TGTGCCAGCAGTGACCGACGAGGTGAAGCTTTCTTT. This sequence joins TRBV6-6 and TRBJ1-1; D not resolved. The CDR3 extends over 12 amino acids. Trimming left V 5 bases short and J 7 bases short, with 11 bases between. Germline V CDR1 and CDR2: MNHNY, SVGAGI (reference sequence).

The chain couples TRBV11-2 to TRBJ2-1; D call uncertain. CDR3 size: 13 residues. CDR1 SGHAT and CDR2 FQNNGV come from the germline V gene. The germline V and J ends were trimmed by 5 bases and 9 bases, with 14 bases remaining between them. As DNA, the CDR3 is TGTGCCAGCAGCCAATCACCTAGGGTTGAGCAGTTCTTC. Its protein is CASSQSPRVEQFF.

The chain uses TRBV2 and TRBJ1-6, with D hard to call. The CDR3 sequence is 18 residues long. The V and J ends lost 2 bases and 0 bases respectively, with 14 bases between them. CDR1 is SNHLY, CDR2 FYNNEI, per germline. CDR3 bases: TGTGCCAGCAGTGAATTCCCTCTCAGGAGCTCCTATAATTCACCCCTCCACTTT. Translated: CASSEFPLRSSYNSPLHF. Filled out from reference TRBV2 and TRBJ1-6, the complete variable domain reads EPEVTQTPSHQVTQMGQEVILRCVPISNHLYFYWYRQILGQKVEFLVSFYNNEISEKSEIFDDQFSVERPDGSNFTLKIRSTKLEDSAMYFCASSEFPLRSSYNSPLHFGNGTRLTVT.

This sequence joins TRBV4-2 and TRBJ2-3; 7 bases align to TRBD2. V shed 4 bases and J 4 bases; nucleotides not matched to a gene: 5. Per the germline V gene, CDR1 is LGHNA and CDR2 is YNFKEQ. The CDR3 extends over 14 amino acids. CDR3 sequence reads: CASSLPGGPDTQYF. In nucleotides, the CDR3 is TGTGCCAGCAGCCTTCCGGGGGGTCCAGATACGCAGTATTTT.

V gene TRBV6-1 combines with J gene TRBJ2-3; TRBD2 agrees at 11 bases. The J segment lost 7 bases and the V segment lost 1 base, leaving 4 bases of the junction unmatched. CDR1 MNHNS and CDR2 SASEGT come from the germline V gene. CDR3 size: 15 residues. CDR3 bases: TGTGCCAGCAGTGAAGGTCTAGCGGGGGGTTATACGCAGTATTTT. This codes for CASSEGLAGGYTQYF.

This rearrangement joins TRBV7-2 to TRBJ2-3; the D is unclear. This CDR3 spans 13 amino acids. Looked up from germline, CDR1 is SGHTA and CDR2 is FQGNSA. Trimming took off 6 bases at V and 4 bases at J, with 11 bases between the two ends. CDR3 protein: CASRGNTADTQYF. The DNA of the CDR3 is TGTGCCAGCAGGGGGAATACGGCAGATACGCAGTATTTT.

The chain carries TRBV6-5 and TRBJ1-1, with 7 bases matching TRBD1. Germline assignment: CDR1 MNHEY and CDR2 SVGAGI. J gave up 7 bases and V 5 bases, and 4 bases lay outside the gene matches. The CDR3 extends over 12 amino acids. The CDR3, as DNA: TGTGCCAGCAGTCCAGGGGACAGTGAAGCTTTCTTT. Its translation: CASSPGDSEAFF.

The chain links TRBV9 to TRBJ2-5; 7 positions agree with TRBD2. The CDR3 covers 14 residues. V was pared by 2 bases and J by 5 bases, with 6 bases of the junction left unmatched. The germline V gene encodes CDR1 SGDLS and CDR2 YYNGEE. CDR3 in DNA: TGTGCCAGCAGCGTCGGACTAGGCCTCGAGACCCAGTACTTC. Protein: CASSVGLGLETQYF.

This sequence joins TRBV2 and TRBJ2-7; 8 bases map to TRBD1. The CDR3 length is 16 residues. The V and J ends lost 5 bases and 7 bases, in that order; junction bases with no gene match: 16. Germline CDR1 SNHLY, CDR2 FYNNEI. The CDR3 here is CASSQRGQGAVPEQYF. The CDR3 DNA follows: TGTGCCAGCAGTCAAAGAGGACAGGGAGCCGTCCCGGAGCAGTACTTC.

The sample holds a few counts of this clone. The rearrangement links TRBV6-4 to TRBJ2-6; TRBD1 matches at 9 bases. The CDR3 runs 16 residues. Losses at the gene ends were 8 bases for V and 2 bases for J; bases not matched to a gene: 7. Germline V gives CDR1 MRHNA, CDR2 SNTAGT. The CDR3 region is CASGGTGKAGANVLTF. CDR3 coding DNA: TGTGCCAGCGGGGGGACAGGGAAGGCTGGGGCCAACGTCCTGACTTTC.

This clone was seen just once. The V and J genes are TRBV19 and TRBJ2-2, with unresolved D. V was pared by 10 bases and J by 0 bases, with 12 bases between. The CDR3 contains 14 residues. Per germline, CDR1 LNHDA and CDR2 SQIVND (reference sequence). In DNA form, the CDR3 reads TGTGCCACTCGGGTTGTTTCGAACACCGGGGAGCTGTTTTTT. This translates into CATRVVSNTGELFF.

The chain couples TRBV5-4 to TRBJ1-2, with D hard to call. Per germline, CDR1 SGHNT and CDR2 YYREEE (reference sequence). The CDR3 covers 12 residues. The V gene lost 2 bases and the J gene lost 6 bases, with 8 bases spanning the gap. CDR3 bases: TGTGCCAGCAGCTTTGATCGGGATGGCTACACCTTC. It is translated as CASSFDRDGYTF.

This clone occurred many times. This chain connects TRBV7-9 to TRBJ2-7, with 8 bases matching TRBD1. CDR1 and CDR2 from the germline V gene are SEHNR and FQNEAQ (reference sequence). The ends lost 5 bases at V and 4 bases at J; junction bases unmatched: 13. CDR3 length: 16 residues. The DNA for the CDR3 is TGTGCCAGCAGCGCTATGGGGAGAACAGGGGGTTACGAGCAGTACTTC. Protein sequence: CASSAMGRTGGYEQYF.

This clone was found once. V and J are TRBV13 and TRBJ1-2, with D unclear. V was pared by 3 bases and J by 2 bases, with 7 bases between. CDR3 length equals 13 residues. The V gene's germline CDR1 is PRHDT and CDR2 FYEKMQ (reference sequence). For the CDR3, the DNA is TGTGCCAGCAGCTTGCGGGGAAACTATGGCTACACCTTC. It yields the protein CASSLRGNYGYTF.

The V call is TRBV9, the J call TRBJ1-2, with D possibly matching TRBD1 (6 bases). Germline V gene data show CDR1 as SGDLS and CDR2 as YYNGEE. V was shortened by 0 bases and J by 4 bases, with 10 bases between the two germline ends. The CDR3 totals 14 residues. As DNA, the CDR3 is TGTGCCAGCAGCGTAGACAGGGAGAGCTATGGCTACACCTTC. Translated, it gives CASSVDRESYGYTF. The whole variable domain, filled in from reference TRBV9 and TRBJ1-2, reads DSGVTQTPKHLITATGQRVTLRCSPRSGDLSVYWYQQSLDQGLQFLIQYYNGEERAKGNILERFSAQQFPDLHSELNLSSLELGDSALYFCASSVDRESYGYTFGSGTRLTVV.

The chain is built from TRBV7-2 and TRBJ2-5; 10 bases line up with TRBD2. With 4 bases clipped from V and 5 bases from J, the junction kept 10 bases outside the gene matches. The CDR3 runs to 16 residues. Germline lookup yields CDR1 SGHTA and CDR2 FQGNSA. The CDR3, as DNA: TGTGCCAGCAGCTCCCTCGGAGCGGGGGGGTGGGAGACCCAGTACTTC. Translating gives CASSSLGAGGWETQYF.

This clone has a single count. The DNA of the CDR3 is TGTGCCAGCATTAAGACAGGGAGCAATCAGCCCCAGCATTTT. Amino acid sequence: CASIKTGSNQPQHF. The gene calls are TRBV6-1 and TRBJ1-5; 7 nucleotides line up with TRBD1. The V and J ends lost 7 bases and 1 base, in that order; junction bases with no gene match: 4. Germline loops: CDR1 MNHNS, CDR2 SASEGT. This CDR3 is built from 14 residues.

In this sample, this clone turned up once. The rearrangement links TRBV4-2 to TRBJ2-5; TRBD2 matches 12 bases. Germline trimming cut 1 base from V and 5 bases from J; bases unmatched to any gene: 8. Germline CDR1 reads LGHNA; CDR2 reads YNFKEQ. The CDR3 loop spans 17 amino acids. This CDR3 is CASSQGELAGGEETQYF. The DNA for the CDR3 is TGTGCCAGCAGCCAAGGGGAACTAGCGGGGGGTGAGGAGACCCAGTACTTC.

This clone was seen a single time. The chain has TRBV5-1 and TRBJ2-2, with a possible D match to TRBD2 (6 bases). V was pared by 1 base and J by 2 bases, with 12 bases between. Per the germline V gene, CDR1 is SGHRS and CDR2 is YFSETQ. CDR3 length equals 16 residues. The CDR3 DNA is TGCGCCAGCAGCTTGAATGTCGGGAGCAACACCGGGGAGCTGTTTTTT. Translating gives CASSLNVGSNTGELFF.

This clone was counted a few times. This chain connects TRBV5-1 to TRBJ2-7; 12 bases agree with TRBD2. Germline V lookup: CDR1 SGHRS, CDR2 YFSETQ. The CDR3 runs to 15 residues. V shed 4 bases, J shed 7 bases, and the junction held 9 bases outside the gene matches. CDR3 protein: CASSLASGGAREQYF. The CDR3 coding sequence is TGCGCCAGCAGCCTAGCTAGCGGGGGGGCGCGGGAGCAGTACTTC.

The chain links TRBV2 to TRBJ1-6; TRBD1 matches 7 bases. Unmatched junction bases numbered 6, after V lost 6 bases and J lost 4 bases. Germline V gene data show CDR1 as SNHLY and CDR2 as FYNNEI. CDR3 length: 15 amino acids. Here the CDR3 DNA reads TGTGCCAGCAGAGGACAGGTTTTTTATAATTCACCCCTCCACTTT. Protein: CASRGQVFYNSPLHF.

The chain has TRBV19 and TRBJ2-7, with 7 nucleotides matching TRBD1. The CDR3 loop spans 12 amino acids. CDR1 and CDR2 from the germline V gene are LNHDA and SQIVND (reference sequence). Losses at the gene ends were 3 bases for V and 4 bases for J; bases not matched to a gene: 0. CDR3 sequence reads: CASSMGQYEQYF. As DNA, the CDR3 is TGTGCCAGTAGTATGGGACAGTACGAGCAGTACTTC.

The V and J genes are TRBV7-8 and TRBJ2-7; TRBD2 agrees at 8 bases. Germline CDR1 is SGHVS and CDR2 is FQNEAQ. J gave up 3 bases and V 5 bases, and 6 bases lay outside the gene matches. CDR3 length: 14 amino acids. DNA for the CDR3: TGTGCCAGCAGCCGCGGGACTAGTGGCTACGAGCAGTACTTC. This gives the protein CASSRGTSGYEQYF.

This clone was observed a single time. This clone may be a read error of a much larger clone one base away. J is TRBJ1-1 and V is TRBV5-1, with D unresolved. This CDR3 has 14 residues. Germline assignment: CDR1 SGHRS and CDR2 YFSETQ. The CDR3 DNA follows: TGCGCCAGCAGCTTAGGTCAGTTGAACACTGAAGTTTTCTTT. It specifies CASSLGQLNTEVFF.